The sequence of this T cell receptor (beta chain) was determined in a study of T cells in Graves' hyperthyroidism and ophthalmopathy (dated by TCRdb to the late 2010s). Background for the entire study: Peripheral blood was collected at initial diagnosis, before any treatment. Whether ophthalmopathy could be predicted prospectively was tested in an independent validation cohort made up of 18 to 20 hyperthyroidism patients plus 17 patients who later progressed to ophthalmopathy. Once sampling was done, hyperthyroidism patients were given methimazole at a starting dose of 30 mg daily, whereas ophthalmopathy patients were given high-dose intravenous methylprednisolone. A discovery cohort of about a hundred patients, approximately 45 with Graves' ophthalmopathy and 55 to 60 with stable Graves' hyperthyroidism, was used to find distinguishing TCR V-J signatures. The roughly 94 discovery patients were randomly split 7:3 into training and test sets. In several Graves' hyperthyroidism patients, the study also compared T-cell repertoires from thyroid tissue with T-cell repertoires from blood. The paper reports TCR Vbeta CDR3 sequencing of 130 to 150 peripheral blood samples: some 44 ophthalmopathy, some 80 hyperthyroidism and around 17 progressor patients. Paper-wide results and their limitations: Sample size was not statistically predetermined, and blinding of investigators to group allocation was not performed. Blood samples also contained most of the expanded thyroid clonotypes (frequency above 0.001), which suggests that blood repertoires may reflect thyroid immune responses. A 13 V-J signature model separated ophthalmopathy from stable hyperthyroidism, with about 90% sensitivity and 81% to 83% specificity in cross-validation and 80%/75% in testing. During validation, the model predicted progression to ophthalmopathy a median of about 6.5 months ahead of onset, with almost 71% sensitivity and more than 72% specificity.

V trim: 2 bases; J trim: 1 base; unmatched bases: 5. CDR1 and CDR2 were assigned from the germline V gene as SGDLS and YYNGEE. Including cysteine and phenylalanine, the CDR3 has 16 amino acids. Just the 48-base CDR3 DNA is kept, in frame starting at base 1. Concerning this clonotype: Its antigen specificity is not known. No base quality information exists; no much larger clone differs at one position.

The TCR beta CDR3 regions were amplified from the RNA transcripts. A first-round RT-PCR of the TCR CDR3 used the HTBI primer set with the Qiagen OneStep RT-PCR kit. Libraries were constructed in a second round of multiplex PCR, after which size selection and purification were carried out. Libraries were sequenced paired-end with 100 bp reads on an Illumina HiSeq2000. The published analysis was carried out like this. Raw data were processed with SOAPnuke, discarding reads with adapters, uncalled bases, mean Phred below 15, or no exact constant-primer or identifier match. High-quality paired reads were merged using COPE v1.2.5, and each unique nucleotide sequence was defined as a clonotype. MiTCR v1.1 was used to align clonotypes to the IMGT TRBV, TRBD and TRBJ reference segments. Only V-J combinations with frequency above 0.0001, covering approximately 99% of repertoires, were analysed. The TCS score was defined as the ratio of F50 (clonal expansion) to E x V (chaos), calculated using BLOSUM62-based TCRdist between CDR3 peptides within each V-J. Welch's t-statistics and random forest reduced around 520 V-J features to around 14, which were used in a naive Bayes classifier (R e1071). TCRdb applied fastp at Q25 and MiXCR to the public reads, then kept only in-frame beta chains. Rows with one shared CDR3 protein collapse into an entry with the most common genes and DNA. For this entry, the V and J calls and clone size follow TCRdb and not the study's own pipeline. The sample data list around 210,000 distinct CDR3 sequences, and less than 20% of these were observed just once. Clones ranked in the top ten supply around 48% of the sample.

A patient counted as having stable Graves' hyperthyroidism if no progression to ophthalmopathy occurred over 18 months of follow-up. The hyperthyroidism patients were between 18 and 65 years old and newly diagnosed, with a disease duration of less than 2 months. Any patient with an uncontrolled infection, another autoimmune disease, pregnancy or lactation was excluded. Diagnoses were established on the basis of clinical symptoms, serum thyroxine and TRAb, thyroid ultrasound, and orbital computed tomography. Ficoll-Paque density gradient centrifugation was used to isolate PBMCs from about 9 ml of fresh peripheral blood. Trizol reagent was used to extract total RNA, and RNA quality was then checked on an Agilent 2100 Bioanalyzer.

The chain links TRBV9 with TRBJ2-3; 9 junctional bases match TRBD2. The origin of this receptor is a woman in her 50s with Graves' hyperthyroidism. Sequenced sample: blood. The sequence in DNA is TGTGCCAGCAGCGTCCCGACTAGCGGAGGCACAGATACGCAGTATTTT. Protein translation: CASSVPTSGGTDTQYF.